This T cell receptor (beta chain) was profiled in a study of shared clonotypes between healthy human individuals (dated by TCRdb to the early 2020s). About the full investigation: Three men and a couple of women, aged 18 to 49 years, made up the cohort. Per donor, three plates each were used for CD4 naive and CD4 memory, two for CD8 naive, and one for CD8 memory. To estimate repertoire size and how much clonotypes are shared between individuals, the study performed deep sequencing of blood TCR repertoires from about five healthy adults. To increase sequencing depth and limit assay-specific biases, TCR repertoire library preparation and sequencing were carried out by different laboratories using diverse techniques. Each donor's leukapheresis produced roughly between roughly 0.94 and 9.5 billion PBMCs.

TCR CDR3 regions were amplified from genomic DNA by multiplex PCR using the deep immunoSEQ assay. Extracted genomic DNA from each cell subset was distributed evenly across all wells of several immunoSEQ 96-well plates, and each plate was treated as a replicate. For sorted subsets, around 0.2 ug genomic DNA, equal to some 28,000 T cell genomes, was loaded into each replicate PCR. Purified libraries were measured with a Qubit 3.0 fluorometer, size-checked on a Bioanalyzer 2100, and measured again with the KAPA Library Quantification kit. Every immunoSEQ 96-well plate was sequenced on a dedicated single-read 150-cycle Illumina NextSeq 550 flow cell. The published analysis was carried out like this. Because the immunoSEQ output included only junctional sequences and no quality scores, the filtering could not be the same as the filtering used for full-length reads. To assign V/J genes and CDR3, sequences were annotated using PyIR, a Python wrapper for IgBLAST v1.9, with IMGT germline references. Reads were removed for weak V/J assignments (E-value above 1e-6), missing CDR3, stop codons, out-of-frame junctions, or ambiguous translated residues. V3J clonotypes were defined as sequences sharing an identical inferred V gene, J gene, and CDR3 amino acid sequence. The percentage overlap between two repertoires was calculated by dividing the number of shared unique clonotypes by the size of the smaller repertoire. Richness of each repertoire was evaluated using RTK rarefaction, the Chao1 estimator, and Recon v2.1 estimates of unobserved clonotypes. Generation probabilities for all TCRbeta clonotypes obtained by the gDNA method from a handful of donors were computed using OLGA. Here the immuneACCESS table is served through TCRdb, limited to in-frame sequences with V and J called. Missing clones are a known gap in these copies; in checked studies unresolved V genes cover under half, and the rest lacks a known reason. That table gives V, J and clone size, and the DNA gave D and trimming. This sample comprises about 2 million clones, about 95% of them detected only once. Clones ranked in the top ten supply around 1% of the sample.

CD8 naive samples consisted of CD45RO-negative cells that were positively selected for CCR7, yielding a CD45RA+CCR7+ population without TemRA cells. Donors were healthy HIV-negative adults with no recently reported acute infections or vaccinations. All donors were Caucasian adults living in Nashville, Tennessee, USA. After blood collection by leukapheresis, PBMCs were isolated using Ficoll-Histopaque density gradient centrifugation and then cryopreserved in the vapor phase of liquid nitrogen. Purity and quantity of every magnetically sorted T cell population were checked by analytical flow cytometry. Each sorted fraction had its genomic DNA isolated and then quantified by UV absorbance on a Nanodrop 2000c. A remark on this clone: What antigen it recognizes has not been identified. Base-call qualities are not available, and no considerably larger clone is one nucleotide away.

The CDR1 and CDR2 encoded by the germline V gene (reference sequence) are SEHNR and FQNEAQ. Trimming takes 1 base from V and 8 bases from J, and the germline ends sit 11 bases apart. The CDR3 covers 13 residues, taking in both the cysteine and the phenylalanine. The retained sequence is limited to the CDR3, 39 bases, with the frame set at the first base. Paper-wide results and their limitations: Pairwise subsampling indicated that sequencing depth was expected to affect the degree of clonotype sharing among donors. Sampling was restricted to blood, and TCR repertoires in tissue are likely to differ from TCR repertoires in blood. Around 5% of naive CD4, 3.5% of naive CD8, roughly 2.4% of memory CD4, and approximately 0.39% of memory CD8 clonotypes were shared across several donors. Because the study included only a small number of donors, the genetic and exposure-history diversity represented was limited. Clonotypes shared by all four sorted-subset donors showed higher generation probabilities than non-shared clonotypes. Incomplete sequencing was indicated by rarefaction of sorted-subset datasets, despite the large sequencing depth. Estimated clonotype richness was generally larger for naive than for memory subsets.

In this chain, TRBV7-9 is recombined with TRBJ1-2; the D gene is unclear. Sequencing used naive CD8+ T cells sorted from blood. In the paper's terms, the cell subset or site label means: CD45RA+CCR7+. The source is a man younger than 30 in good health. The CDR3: CASSLGGEYGYTF. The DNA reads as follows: TGTGCCAGCAGCTTAGGTGGGGAATACGGCTACACCTTC.